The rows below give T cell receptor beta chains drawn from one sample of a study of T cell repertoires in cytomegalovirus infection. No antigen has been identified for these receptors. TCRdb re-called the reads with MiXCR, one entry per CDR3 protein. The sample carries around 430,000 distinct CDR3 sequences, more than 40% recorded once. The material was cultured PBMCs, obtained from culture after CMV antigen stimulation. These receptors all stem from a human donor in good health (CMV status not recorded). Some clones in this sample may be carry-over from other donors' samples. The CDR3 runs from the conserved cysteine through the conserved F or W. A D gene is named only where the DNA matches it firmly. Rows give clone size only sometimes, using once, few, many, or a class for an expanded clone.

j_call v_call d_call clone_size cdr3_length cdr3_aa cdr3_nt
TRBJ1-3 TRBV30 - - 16 CAWSQSGTRPGNTIYF TGTGCCTGGAGTCAATCAGGGACACGCCCGGGAAACACCATATATTTT
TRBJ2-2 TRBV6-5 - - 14 CASSYNRVFGELFF TGTGCCAGCAGTTACAACAGGGTTTTCGGGGAGCTGTTTTTT
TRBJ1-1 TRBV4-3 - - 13 CASSPRGGLPAFF TGCGCCAGCAGCCCTAGGGGAGGACTTCCAGCTTTCTTT
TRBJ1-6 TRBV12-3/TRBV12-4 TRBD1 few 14 CASSYRDRNSPLHF TGTGCCAGCAGCTACCGGGACAGGAATTCACCCCTCCACTTT
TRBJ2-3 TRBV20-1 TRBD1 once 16 CSARPGTATSTDTQYF TGCAGTGCTAGACCGGGGACAGCCACTAGCACAGATACGCAGTATTTT
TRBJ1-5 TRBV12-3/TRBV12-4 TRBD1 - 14 CASSSDRALQPQHF TGTGCCAGCAGTTCGGACAGGGCCCTCCAGCCCCAGCATTTT
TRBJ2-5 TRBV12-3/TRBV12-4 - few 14 CASSPMGVGETQYF TGTGCCAGCAGCCCTATGGGGGTCGGGGAAACCCAGTACTTC
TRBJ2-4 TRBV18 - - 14 CASSPQVVKNIQYF TGTGCCAGCTCACCACAGGTAGTAAAAAACATTCAGTACTTC
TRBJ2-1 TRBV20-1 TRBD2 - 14 CSARIAGGLNEQFF TGCAGTGCTAGAATCGCGGGGGGGCTAAATGAGCAGTTCTTC
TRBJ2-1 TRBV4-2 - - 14 CASSQKVEGNEQFF TGTGCCAGCAGCCAAAAGGTGGAGGGGAATGAGCAGTTCTTC
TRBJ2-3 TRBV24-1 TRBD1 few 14 CATSDATGGNTQYF TGTGCCACCAGTGATGCGACAGGGGGAAATACGCAGTATTTT
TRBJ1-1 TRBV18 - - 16 CASSPPAGRPPWGAFF TGTGCCAGCTCACCACCGGCCGGGAGACCTCCGTGGGGAGCTTTCTTT
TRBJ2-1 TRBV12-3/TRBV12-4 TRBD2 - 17 CASSPSQTSGGIDEQFF TGTGCCAGCAGTCCCTCTCAAACTAGCGGGGGGATCGATGAGCAGTTCTTC
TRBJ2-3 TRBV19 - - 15 CASSIVGGGRDTQYF TGTGCCAGTAGTATAGTAGGCGGGGGCCGCGATACGCAGTATTTT
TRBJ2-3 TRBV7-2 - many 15 CASSLEDKAGDTQYF TGTGCCAGCAGCTTAGAGGATAAGGCGGGGGATACGCAGTATTTT
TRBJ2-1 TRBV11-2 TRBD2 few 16 CASSLQLAGIFNEQFF TGTGCCAGCAGCTTACAACTAGCGGGGATTTTCAATGAGCAGTTCTTC
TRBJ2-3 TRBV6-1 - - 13 CASFGGDTDTQYF TGTGCCAGCTTTGGGGGAGACACAGATACGCAGTATTTT
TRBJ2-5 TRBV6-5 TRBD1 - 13 CASSDRYQETQYF TGTGCCAGTTCGGACAGGTACCAAGAGACCCAGTACTTC
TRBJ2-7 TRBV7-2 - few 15 CASSLLGRGTYEQYF TGTGCCAGCAGCTTACTGGGACGTGGGACCTACGAGCAGTACTTC
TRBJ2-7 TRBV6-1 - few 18 CASSLRGRSGSLAYEQYF TGTGCCAGCAGCCTCAGGGGGCGTAGCGGGAGCCTCGCCTACGAGCAGTACTTC
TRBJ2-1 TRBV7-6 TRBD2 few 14 CASSLRREGNEQFF TGTGCCAGCAGCTTACGGCGGGAGGGAAATGAGCAGTTCTTC
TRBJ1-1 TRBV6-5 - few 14 CASRTTAGNTEAFF TGTGCCAGCAGAACAACAGCGGGGAACACTGAAGCTTTCTTT
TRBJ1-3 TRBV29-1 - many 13 CSVETHTGNTIYF TGCAGCGTTGAAACCCACACTGGAAACACCATATATTTT
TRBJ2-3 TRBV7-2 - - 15 CASSHRDYSTDTQYF TGTGCCAGCAGCCACAGGGACTACTCCACAGATACGCAGTATTTT
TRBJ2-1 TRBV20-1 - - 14 CSGLVGSSYNEQFF TGCAGTGGGCTAGTTGGAAGCTCCTACAATGAGCAGTTCTTC
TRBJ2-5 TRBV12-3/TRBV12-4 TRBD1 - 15 CASSLGDDRARTQYF TGTGCCAGCAGCCTGGGCGATGACAGGGCTCGGACCCAGTACTTC
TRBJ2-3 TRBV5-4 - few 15 CASSLGHRNTDTQYF TGTGCCAGCAGCTTGGGACACCGAAACACAGATACGCAGTATTTT
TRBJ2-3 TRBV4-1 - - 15 CASSHSGTSTDTQYF TGCGCCAGCAGCCATAGCGGTACTAGCACAGATACGCAGTATTTT
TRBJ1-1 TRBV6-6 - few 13 CASRTDSTTEAFF TGTGCCAGCAGGACCGACAGTACAACTGAAGCTTTCTTT
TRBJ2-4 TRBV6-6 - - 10 CATWRDIQYF TGTGCCACCTGGAGGGACATTCAGTACTTC
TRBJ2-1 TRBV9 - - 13 CASSVRDRAEQFF TGTGCCAGCAGCGTAAGAGATCGGGCGGAGCAGTTCTTC
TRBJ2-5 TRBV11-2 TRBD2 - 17 CASSRRAGGAFSETQYF TGTGCCAGCAGCCGCCGTGCGGGGGGGGCCTTCTCCGAGACCCAGTACTTC
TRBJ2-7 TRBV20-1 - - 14 CSARSGGGFNEQYF TGCAGTGCTAGGTCCGGAGGGGGCTTTAACGAGCAGTACTTC
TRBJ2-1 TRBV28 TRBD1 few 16 CASSFPGQGSYNEQFF TGTGCCAGCAGTTTCCCTGGACAGGGCTCCTACAATGAGCAGTTCTTC
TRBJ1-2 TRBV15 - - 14 CATSRGGEDYGYTF TGTGCCACCAGCAGAGGAGGGGAGGACTATGGCTACACCTTC
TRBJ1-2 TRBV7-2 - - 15 CASSPTPGRAYGYTF TGTGCCAGCAGCCCTACACCGGGTCGCGCCTATGGCTACACCTTC
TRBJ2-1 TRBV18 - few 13 CASSTLTVNEQFF TGTGCCAGCTCAACCCTAACAGTCAATGAGCAGTTCTTC
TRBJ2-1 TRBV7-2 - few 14 CASSFRESYNEQFF TGTGCCAGCAGCTTCCGGGAGTCCTACAATGAGCAGTTCTTC
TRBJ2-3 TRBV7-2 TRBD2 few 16 CASSLVAGGYTDTQYF TGTGCCAGCAGCTTAGTAGCGGGGGGGTACACAGATACGCAGTATTTT
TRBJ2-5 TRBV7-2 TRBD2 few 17 CASSPRLAGLYQETQYF TGTGCCAGCAGTCCTCGACTAGCGGGCCTGTACCAAGAGACCCAGTACTTC
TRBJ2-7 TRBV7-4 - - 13 CASSIGQADEQYF TGTGCCAGCAGCATCGGACAAGCCGACGAGCAGTACTTC
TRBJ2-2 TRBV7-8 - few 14 CASAQGAGTGELFF TGTGCCAGTGCCCAGGGAGCGGGCACCGGGGAGCTGTTTTTT
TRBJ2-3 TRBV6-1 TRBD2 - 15 CASSSTSGGRDTQYF TGTGCCAGCAGTTCGACTAGCGGGGGGAGGGATACGCAGTATTTT
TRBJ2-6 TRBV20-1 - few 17 CSAREFPQTSGANVLTF TGCAGTGCTAGGGAATTCCCACAGACCTCTGGGGCCAACGTCCTGACTTTC
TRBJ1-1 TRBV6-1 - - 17 CASSDALRGLMNTEAFF TGTGCCAGCAGTGATGCTCTAAGGGGCTTAATGAACACTGAAGCTTTCTTT
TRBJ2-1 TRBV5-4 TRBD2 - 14 CASRESGLAGVEFF TGTGCCAGCAGGGAATCGGGATTAGCGGGAGTGGAGTTCTTC
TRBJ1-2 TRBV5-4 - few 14 CASSFSLDGYGYTF TGTGCCAGCAGCTTCTCACTGGACGGCTATGGCTACACCTTC
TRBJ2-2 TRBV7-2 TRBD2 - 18 CASSFPPLLAANTGELFF TGTGCCAGCAGCTTCCCCCCCCTGCTAGCGGCGAACACCGGGGAGCTGTTTTTT
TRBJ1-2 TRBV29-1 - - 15 CSVEATPPSNYGYTF TGCAGCGTGGAAGCGACACCGCCCTCAAACTATGGCTACACCTTC
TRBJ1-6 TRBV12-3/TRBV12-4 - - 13 CASQKTYNSPLHF TGTGCCAGCCAAAAAACTTACAATTCACCCCTCCACTTT
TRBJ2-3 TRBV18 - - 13 CASSPKITDTQYF TGTGCCAGCTCACCAAAGATCACAGATACGCAGTATTTT
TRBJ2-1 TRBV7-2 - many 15 CASSLGRGRYNEQFF TGTGCCAGCAGCTTAGGACGGGGGAGGTACAATGAGCAGTTCTTC
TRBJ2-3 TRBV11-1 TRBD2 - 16 CASSLSGGHLTDTQYF TGTGCCAGCAGCTTAAGCGGGGGGCACCTCACAGATACGCAGTATTTT
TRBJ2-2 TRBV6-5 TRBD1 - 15 CASSLKGAQTGELFF TGTGCCAGCAGTTTGAAGGGGGCGCAGACCGGGGAGCTGTTTTTT
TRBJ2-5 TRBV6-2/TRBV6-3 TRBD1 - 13 CASRDRFQETQYF TGTGCCAGCAGGGACAGGTTTCAAGAGACCCAGTACTTC
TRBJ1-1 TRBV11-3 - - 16 CASSLVLRSENTEAFF TGTGCCAGCAGCTTAGTTCTCAGGTCGGAGAACACTGAAGCTTTCTTT